This TCR beta chain was obtained from a study of regulatory T cells in long-lasting Graves disease. Regarding the study as a whole: TRBV28, TRBJ1-2 and TRBJ2-5 were favored in persistent disease.

This clonotype was detected many times. The antigen remains undetermined. iRepertoire HTBI primers and Arm-PCR of CDR3 regions built TCR beta libraries. TCRdb used MiXCR to reprocess the multiplex PCR reads, holding one entry per CDR3 protein. The data show 400,000 to 450,000 distinct CDR3 sequences, with about 15% seen just once and roughly a sixth held by the top ten. The CDR3 has 14 amino acids. Germline lookup yields CDR1 SGHRS and CDR2 YFSETQ. V shed 5 bases, J shed 9 bases, and the junction held 7 bases outside the gene matches. Time point described: newly diagnosed GD, antithyroid drugs for less than 3 months. The TCR library was made from RNA extracted from PBMCs. Separately, the same data were catalogued under a study of T cells in Graves' hyperthyroidism and ophthalmopathy. As that report states: Among thyroid clonotypes expanded above 0.001, most also appeared in blood.

The source of this sequence is a woman aged 25 to 45 with Graves disease. The sequenced sample was peripheral blood mononuclear cells (PBMCs), obtained at new diagnosis, from a patient treated with antithyroid drugs. The chain combines TRBV5-1 with TRBJ2-1; 11 bases are a match to TRBD2. The CDR3 reads CASRGSSGRFEQFF. DNA for the CDR3: TGCGCCAGCAGGGGATCTAGCGGGAGGTTTGAGCAGTTCTTC.